Detailed here is one T cell receptor (beta chain). TCRdb re-derived calls from the reads in MiXCR, one entry per CDR3 protein. This sample has about 230,000 distinct CDR3 sequences, with 22% found just once. These data are taken from a study of T cell repertoires in cytomegalovirus infection. The CDR3 has 18 residues. Trimming cost V 6 bases and J 1 base, with 21 bases left between them. Germline V gives CDR1 MDHEN, CDR2 SYDVKM. The sample was CD8+ T cells from PBMCs. This sequence was found in a human donor in good health (CMV status not recorded). Some clones in this sample may be carry-over from other donors' samples. The V call is TRBV28, the J call TRBJ2-2; a possible D gene is TRBD1 (6 bases). The CDR3 protein is CASSGAVGDILNTGELFF. The CDR3 nucleotides read TGTGCCAGCAGCGGCGCTGTGGGGGACATATTGAACACCGGGGAGCTGTTTTTT.